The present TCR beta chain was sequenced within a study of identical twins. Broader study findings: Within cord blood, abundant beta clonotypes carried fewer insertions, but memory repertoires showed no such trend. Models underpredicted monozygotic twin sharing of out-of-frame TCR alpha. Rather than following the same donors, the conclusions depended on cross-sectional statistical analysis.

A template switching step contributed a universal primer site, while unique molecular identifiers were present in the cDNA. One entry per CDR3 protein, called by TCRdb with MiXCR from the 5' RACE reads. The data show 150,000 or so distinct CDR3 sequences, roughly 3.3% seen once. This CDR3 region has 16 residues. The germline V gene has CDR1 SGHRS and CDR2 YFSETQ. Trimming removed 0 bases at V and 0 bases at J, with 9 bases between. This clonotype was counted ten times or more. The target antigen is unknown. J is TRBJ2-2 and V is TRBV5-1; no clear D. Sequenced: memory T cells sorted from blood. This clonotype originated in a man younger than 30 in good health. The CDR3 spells CASSLGVGTNTGELFF. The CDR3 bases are TGCGCCAGCAGCTTGGGCGTAGGGACGAACACCGGGGAGCTGTTTTTT.